What follows are 2 T cell receptor beta chains derived from one specimen sequenced in a study of spatial heterogeneity in lung cancer. Study-wide points: Tumors with more nonsynonymous mutations had more expanded intratumoral alpha and beta TCRs.

The time point denotes: sample taken at primary tumor resection. Antigens for these TCRs are unknown. Via MiXCR, TCRdb re-called the 5' RACE reads, giving one row per CDR3 protein. The table lists about 6,800 distinct CDR3 sequences, 13% to 15% of them singletons. Specimen: lung tumor tissue, collected at surgery. The receptors shown here come from a male donor with early-stage non-small cell lung cancer.

This clonotype was observed many times. Because this beta chain is a stray read in a library intended to capture alpha chains, its abundance should not be given much weight. V usage is TRBV11-2 and J usage is TRBJ1-5, with 7 bases that match TRBD1. CDR3 size: 15 residues. The V gene end was trimmed by 3 bases and the J gene end by 5 bases; junction bases not matched to a gene: 7. Germline V gives CDR1 SGHAT, CDR2 FQNNGV. Written as DNA, the CDR3 is TGTGCCAGCAGCTTCCGGGACAGCCAATATCAGCCCCAGCATTTT. This codes for CASSFRDSQYQPQHF.

By proportion, this clonotype is medium-sized (0.01 to 0.1%). This beta chain is an unintended read in a library built for alpha chains; its size means little. CDR3 DNA sequence: TGTGCCAGCAGCCAAGAATCTAGAGGCCAAGAGACCCAGTACTTC. As protein: CASSQESRGQETQYF. This chain links TRBV3-1 with TRBJ2-5; D not certain. The germline V gene encodes CDR1 LGHDT and CDR2 YNNKEL (reference sequence). V was pared by 0 bases and J by 1 base, with 9 bases between. This CDR3 region has 15 residues.